This T cell receptor beta chain was documented in a study of CD8+ T cells in alopecia areata. Across the whole study: Treated patients received oral tofacitinib, 5 to 10 mg twice daily. The study gave tofacitinib for 6 to 18 months, then 6 months off drug.

RNA extraction and reverse transcription yielded cDNA as sequencing template. Clones were sequenced by immunoSEQ multiplex PCR, and TCRdb holds only the in-frame ones, with some missing. The repertoire holds some 100,000 clones, with under 40% as singletons. Of note for this clone: Other DNA sequences from this sample encode an identical CDR3 as well.

The V end lost 4 bases, the J end lost 1 base, and 5 bases lay between the germline ends. The CDR3 length is 12 residues. Germline CDR1 is SQVTM and CDR2 is ANQGSEA. It was from alopecia areata patients that lesional scalp punch biopsies and peripheral blood were collected. Researchers picked out CD4+ and CD8+ T cells from PBMCs by sorting. Sequencing was done on a sample of CD4+ T cells sorted from blood. The chain employs TRBV29-1 and TRBJ1-5; D is possibly TRBD1 (5 bases). The sequence derives from a human donor with alopecia areata. CDR3 coding DNA: TGCAGCGTTGGACAGAGCAATCAGCCCCAGCATTTT. This encodes CSVGQSNQPQHF.